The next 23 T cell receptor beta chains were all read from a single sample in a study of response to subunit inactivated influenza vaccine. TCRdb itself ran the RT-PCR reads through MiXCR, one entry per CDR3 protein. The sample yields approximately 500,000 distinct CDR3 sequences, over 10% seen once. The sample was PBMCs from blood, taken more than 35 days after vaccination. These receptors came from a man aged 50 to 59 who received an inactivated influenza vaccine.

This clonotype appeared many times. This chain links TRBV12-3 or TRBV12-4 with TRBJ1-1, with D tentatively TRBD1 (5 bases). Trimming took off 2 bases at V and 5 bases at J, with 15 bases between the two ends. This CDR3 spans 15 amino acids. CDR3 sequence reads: CASSLLWGWGTEAFF. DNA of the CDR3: TGTGCCAGCAGTTTATTATGGGGGTGGGGGACTGAAGCTTTCTTT.

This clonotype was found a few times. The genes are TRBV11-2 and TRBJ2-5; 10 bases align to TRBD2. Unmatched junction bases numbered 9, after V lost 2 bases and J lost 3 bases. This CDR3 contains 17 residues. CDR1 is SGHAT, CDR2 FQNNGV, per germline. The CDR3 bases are TGTGCCAGCAGCTTAACTAGCGGGACCTACTCTAAAGAGACCCAGTACTTC. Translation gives CASSLTSGTYSKETQYF.

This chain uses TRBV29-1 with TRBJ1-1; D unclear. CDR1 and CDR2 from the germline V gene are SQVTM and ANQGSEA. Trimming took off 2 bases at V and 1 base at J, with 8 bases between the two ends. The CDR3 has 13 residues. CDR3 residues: CSVERAPNTEAFF. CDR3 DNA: TGCAGCGTTGAAAGAGCGCCGAACACTGAAGCTTTCTTT.

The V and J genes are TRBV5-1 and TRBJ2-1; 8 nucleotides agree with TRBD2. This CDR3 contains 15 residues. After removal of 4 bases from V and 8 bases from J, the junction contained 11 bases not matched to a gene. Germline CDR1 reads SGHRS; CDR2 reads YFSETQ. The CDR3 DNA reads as TGCGCCAGCAGCCCGGGGGGGCCTGTATCCGATGAGCAGTTCTTC. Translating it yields CASSPGGPVSDEQFF.

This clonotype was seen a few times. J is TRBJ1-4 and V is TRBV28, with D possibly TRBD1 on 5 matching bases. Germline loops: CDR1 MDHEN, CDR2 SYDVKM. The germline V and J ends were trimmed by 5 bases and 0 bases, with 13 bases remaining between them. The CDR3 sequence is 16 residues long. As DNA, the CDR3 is TGTGCCAGCAGTGAGGCGTTCAGGGCAACTAATGAAAAACTGTTTTTT. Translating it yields CASSEAFRATNEKLFF.

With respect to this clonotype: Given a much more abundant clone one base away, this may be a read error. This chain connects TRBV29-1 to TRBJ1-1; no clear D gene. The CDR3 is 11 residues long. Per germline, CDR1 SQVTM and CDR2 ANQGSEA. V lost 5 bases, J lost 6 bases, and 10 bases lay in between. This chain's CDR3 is CSVLSNAEAFF. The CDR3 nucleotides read TGCAGCGTTCTCAGTAACGCTGAAGCTTTCTTT.

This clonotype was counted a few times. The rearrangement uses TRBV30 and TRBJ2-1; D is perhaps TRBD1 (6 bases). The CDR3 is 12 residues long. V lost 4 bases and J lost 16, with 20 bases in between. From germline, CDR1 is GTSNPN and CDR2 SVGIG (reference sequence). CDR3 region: CAWTAPGHGLFF. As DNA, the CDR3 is TGTGCCTGGACCGCCCCGGGACATGGGCTTTTCTTC.

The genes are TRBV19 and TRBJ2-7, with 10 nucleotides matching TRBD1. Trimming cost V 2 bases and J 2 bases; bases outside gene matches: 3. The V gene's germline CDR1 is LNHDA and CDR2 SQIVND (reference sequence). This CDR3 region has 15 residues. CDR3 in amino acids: CASSILDRGAYEQYF. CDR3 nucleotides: TGTGCCAGTAGTATATTGGACAGGGGGGCCTACGAGCAGTACTTC.

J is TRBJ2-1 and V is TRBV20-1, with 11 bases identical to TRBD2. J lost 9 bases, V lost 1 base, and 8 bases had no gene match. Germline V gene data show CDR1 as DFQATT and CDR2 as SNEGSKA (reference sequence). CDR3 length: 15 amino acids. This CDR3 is CSARVNSGGAGEQFF. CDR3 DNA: TGCAGTGCTAGAGTTAATAGCGGGGGGGCAGGTGAGCAGTTCTTC.

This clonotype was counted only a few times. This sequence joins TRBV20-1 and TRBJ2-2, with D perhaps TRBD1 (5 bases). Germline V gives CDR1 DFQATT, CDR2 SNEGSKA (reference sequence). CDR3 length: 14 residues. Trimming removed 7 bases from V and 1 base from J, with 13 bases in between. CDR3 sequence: CSGLRQGNTGELFF. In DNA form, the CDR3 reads TGCAGTGGCCTTCGGCAGGGGAACACCGGGGAGCTGTTTTTT.

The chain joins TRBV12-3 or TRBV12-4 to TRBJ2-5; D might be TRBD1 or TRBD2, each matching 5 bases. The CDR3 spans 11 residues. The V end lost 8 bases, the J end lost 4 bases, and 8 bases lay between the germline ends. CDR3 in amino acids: CASGGLETQYF. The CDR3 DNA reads TGTGCCAGCGGGGGTTTAGAGACCCAGTACTTC.

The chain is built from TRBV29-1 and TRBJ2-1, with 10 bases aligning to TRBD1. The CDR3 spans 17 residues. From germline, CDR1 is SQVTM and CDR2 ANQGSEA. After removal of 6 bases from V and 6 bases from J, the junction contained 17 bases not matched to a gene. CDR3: CSVEPTRTGGYGNEQFF. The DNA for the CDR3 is TGCAGCGTAGAACCAACGAGGACAGGGGGTTACGGCAATGAGCAGTTCTTC.

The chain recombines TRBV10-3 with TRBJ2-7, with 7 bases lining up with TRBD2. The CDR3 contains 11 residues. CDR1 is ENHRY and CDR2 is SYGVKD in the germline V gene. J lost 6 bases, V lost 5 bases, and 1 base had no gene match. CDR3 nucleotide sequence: TGTGCCATCAGTAGCGGGGTCGAGCAGTACTTC. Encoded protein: CAISSGVEQYF.

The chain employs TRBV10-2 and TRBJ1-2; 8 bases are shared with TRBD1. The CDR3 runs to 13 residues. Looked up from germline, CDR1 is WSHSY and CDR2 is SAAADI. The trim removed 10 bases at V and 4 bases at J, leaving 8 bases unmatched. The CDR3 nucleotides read TGCGCCATCAACGACGGGACAGGCTATGGCTACACCTTC. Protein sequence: CAINDGTGYGYTF.

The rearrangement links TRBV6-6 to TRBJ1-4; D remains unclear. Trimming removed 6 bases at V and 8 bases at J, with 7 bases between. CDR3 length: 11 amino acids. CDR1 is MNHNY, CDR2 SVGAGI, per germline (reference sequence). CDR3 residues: CASRSREKLFF. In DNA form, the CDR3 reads TGTGCCAGCAGATCAAGGGAAAAACTGTTTTTT.

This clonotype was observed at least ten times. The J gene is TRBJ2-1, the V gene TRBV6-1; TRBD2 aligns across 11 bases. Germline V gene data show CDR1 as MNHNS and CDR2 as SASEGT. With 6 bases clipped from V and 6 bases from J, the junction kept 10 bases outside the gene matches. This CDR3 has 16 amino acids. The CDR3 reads CASRLRGTSGINEQFF. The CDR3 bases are TGTGCCAGCAGGCTACGAGGGACTAGCGGAATCAATGAGCAGTTCTTC.

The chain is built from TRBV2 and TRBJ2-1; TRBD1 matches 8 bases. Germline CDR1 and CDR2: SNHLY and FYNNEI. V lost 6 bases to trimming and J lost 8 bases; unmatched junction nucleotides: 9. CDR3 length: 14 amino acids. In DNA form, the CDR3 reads TGTGCCAGCAGGCAGGGGGCAATAATCGATGAGCAGTTCTTC. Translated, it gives CASRQGAIIDEQFF.

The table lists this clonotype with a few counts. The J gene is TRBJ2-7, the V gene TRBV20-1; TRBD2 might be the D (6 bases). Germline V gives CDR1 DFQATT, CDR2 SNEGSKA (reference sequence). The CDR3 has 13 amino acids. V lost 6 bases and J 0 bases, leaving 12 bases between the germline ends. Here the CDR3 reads CSAAGRFSYEQYF. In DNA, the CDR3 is TGCAGTGCCGCGGGACGGTTCTCCTACGAGCAGTACTTC.

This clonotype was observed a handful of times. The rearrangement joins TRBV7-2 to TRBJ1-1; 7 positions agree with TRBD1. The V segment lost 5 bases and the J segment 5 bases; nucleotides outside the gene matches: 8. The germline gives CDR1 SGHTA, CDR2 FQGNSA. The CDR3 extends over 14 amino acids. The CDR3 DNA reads TGTGCCAGCAGCGCCCAGGGGGAGGGAACTGAAGCTTTCTTT. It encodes CASSAQGEGTEAFF.

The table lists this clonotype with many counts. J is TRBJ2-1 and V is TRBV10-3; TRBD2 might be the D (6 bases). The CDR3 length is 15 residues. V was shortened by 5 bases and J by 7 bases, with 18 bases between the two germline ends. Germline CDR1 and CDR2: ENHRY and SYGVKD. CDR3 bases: TGTGCCATCAGTACCCCGGGGGTACGTCAAAATGAGCAGTTCTTC. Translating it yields CAISTPGVRQNEQFF.

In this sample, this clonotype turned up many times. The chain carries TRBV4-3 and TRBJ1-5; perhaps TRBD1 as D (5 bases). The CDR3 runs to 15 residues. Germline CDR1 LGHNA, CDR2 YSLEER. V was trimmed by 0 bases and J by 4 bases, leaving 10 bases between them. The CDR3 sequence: CASSQDARVNQPQHF. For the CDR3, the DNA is TGCGCCAGCAGCCAAGATGCCAGGGTAAATCAGCCCCAGCATTTT.

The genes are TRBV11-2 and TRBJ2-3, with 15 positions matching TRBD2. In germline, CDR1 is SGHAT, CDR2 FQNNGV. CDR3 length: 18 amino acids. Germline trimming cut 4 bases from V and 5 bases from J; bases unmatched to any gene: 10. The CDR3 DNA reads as TGTGCCAGCAGCTCCTTAGGCGGACTAGCGGGGGGGATAGATACGCAGTATTTT. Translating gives CASSSLGGLAGGIDTQYF. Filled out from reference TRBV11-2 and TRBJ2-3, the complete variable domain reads EAGVAQSPRYKIIEKRQSVAFWCNPISGHATLYWYQQILGQGPKLLIQFQNNGVVDDSQLPKDRFSAERLKGVDSTLKIQPAKLEDSAVYLCASSSLGGLAGGIDTQYFGPGTRLTVL.

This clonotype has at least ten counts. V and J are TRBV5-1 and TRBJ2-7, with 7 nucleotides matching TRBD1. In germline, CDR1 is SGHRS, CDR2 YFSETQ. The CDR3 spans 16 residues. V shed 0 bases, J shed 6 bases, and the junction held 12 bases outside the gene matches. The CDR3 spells CASSLGGLVGGSEQYF. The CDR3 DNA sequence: TGCGCCAGCAGCTTGGGGGGTCTTGTAGGGGGCAGCGAGCAGTACTTC.